The entry below describes one T cell receptor (beta chain). Its target antigen remains unknown. Base qualities were left out, and no much larger clone turns up one base away. From a lookup of the germline V gene, CDR1 and CDR2 are SGHTA and FQGNSA. CDR3 length: 19 amino acids, cysteine to phenylalanine. Only the CDR3 DNA stays, 57 bases, in frame from base 1. Germline trimming: 5 bases from V, 7 bases from J; junction bases outside gene matches: 17. In Seattle, one collaborating source enrolled patients while the infection was active and tracked those patients longitudinally over the course of disease. Each collaborating institution followed its own protocols to collect whole blood in K2EDTA tubes. For TCRbeta analysis, collaborator samples were shipped as frozen whole blood, as isolated PBMCs, or as DNA extracted from either sample type. The entry originates in a study of blood T cell repertoires in COVID-19 (dated by TCRdb to about 2020). In terms of the full investigation: Collaborator samples came from the United States, Italy and Spain and covered acute and convalescent phases of COVID-19. Where HLA class I and class II types were available, the types were taken from metadata supplied by the sample provider, not from assay-based typing. The dataset comprised deeply sampled blood TCRbeta repertoires from subjects exposed to, actively infected with, or recovered from COVID-19. The material from the prospective study consisted of cDNA or gDNA derived from T cells, B-cell-depleted T cells, or PBMCs. A freely available public database, intended as a resource for researchers studying the immune response to SARS-CoV-2, is where the repertoires were released. The samples were drawn from two sources: the first 160 participants of the ongoing ImmuneRACE study, and some 1,300 subjects contributed by 6 global collaborators. A de-identified subject ID, COVID-19 status, age in years and sex were almost always included in the sample metadata.

Beyond this particular receptor, the publication reports: How much clinical and demographic metadata was included differed by source and by participant, and the metadata was provided uncurated.

TCRbeta CDR3 regions were amplified from genomic DNA using the immunoSEQ Assay, a bias-controlled multiplex PCR. The study's processing was this. The number of nucleated cells in each sample was estimated from the amplification of reference gene primers within the assay. To quantify the absolute abundance of each unique TCRbeta CDR3 rearrangement, sequence reads were collapsed and filtered. For each sample, productive Simpson clonality was calculated as the square root of Simpson's diversity index across productive rearrangements. TCRdb stores this immuneACCESS table with in-frame sequences only. Part of the clones is absent; in the studies checked, under half of the shortfall reflects unresolved V genes, and no reason is known for the rest. The D gene and trimming were derived from the DNA, and the V and J assignments and clone size from that table. This sample is represented by 150,000 to 180,000 clones; about 85% of them were singletons. Approximately 0.6% of the sample rests with the top ten.

The chain links TRBV7-2 with TRBJ2-1; TRBD2 aligns with 13 central bases. The TCR was taken from a man aged 55-75 years with COVID-19, enrolled during active disease. Input material: peripheral blood. The DNA is as follows: TGTGCCAGCAGCCTTCCCACTAGCGGGAGGGCCCTCACCGTAAATGAGCAGTTCTTC. Translated, it reads CASSLPTSGRALTVNEQFF.